The rows below give T cell receptor beta chains drawn from one sample of a study of CD8 T cells in Susac syndrome. MiXCR, run by TCRdb on the immunoSEQ multiplex PCR reads, gives a single entry per CDR3 protein. The table records hundreds of thousands of distinct CDR3 sequences, 80% to 95% of them present only once. Sequencing was carried out using CD8+ T cells from PBMCs. The receptors stem from a human donor with multiple sclerosis. Both conserved end residues are part of each CDR3. The D gene is left open where the match is weak. Clone size is stated in some rows and not others, as once, few, many or a class when expanded.

>-|TRBD2|TRBJ2-3|TRBV27|16
TGTGCCAGCAGTACTACCGGGGGGTTGCTCACAGATACGCAGTATTTT
CASSTTGGLLTDTQYF
>once|-|TRBJ1-2|TRBV9|13
TGTGCCAGCAGCCCTGACGGGGCCGGTGGCTACACCTTC
CASSPDGAGGYTF
>-|-|TRBJ2-5|TRBV5-4|14
TGTGCCAGCAGCTTGATAGGGGCCCAAGAGACCCAGTACTTC
CASSLIGAQETQYF
>-|-|TRBJ2-1|TRBV6-6|16
TGTGCCAGCAGCGGTAGCGGATCGTACTCCTACAATGAGCAGTTCTTC
CASSGSGSYSYNEQFF
>-|TRBD1|TRBJ1-5|TRBV24-1|15
TGTGCCACCAGTGCTGAGGACAGGGAGGACGGTCCCCAGCATTTT
CATSAEDREDGPQHF
>-|-|TRBJ1-1|TRBV4-1|16
TGCGCCAGCACCCGGACTCCGACAAGCGGCGACACTGAAGCTTTCTTT
CASTRTPTSGDTEAFF
>-|-|TRBJ2-1|TRBV3-1|15
TGTGCCAGCAGCCAAGATCGCGGCGGACACAATGAGCAGTTCTTC
CASSQDRGGHNEQFF
>-|-|TRBJ2-7|TRBV20-1|16
TGCAGTGCTAGAGGCACAGGTTGGGGCTTTAGAGGGGAGCAGTACTTC
CSARGTGWGFRGEQYF
>-|TRBD2|TRBJ2-2|TRBV24-1|13
TGTGCCACCCAAGCGGGAGACCCCGGGGAGCTGTTTTTT
CATQAGDPGELFF
>-|-|TRBJ2-7|TRBV5-4|15
TGTGCCAGCAGCTTAGACATGGGACTGATCTACGAGCAGTACTTC
CASSLDMGLIYEQYF
>-|-|TRBJ1-2|TRBV29-1|12
TGCAGCGTTTCCAGGGGCGACTCCGGCTACACCTTC
CSVSRGDSGYTF
>-|TRBD2|TRBJ2-1|TRBV29-1|13
TGCAGCGTTGAAGACCTAGCGGGTAATGAGCAGTTCTTC
CSVEDLAGNEQFF
>-|-|TRBJ2-7|TRBV6-5|13
TGTGCCAGCAGCCAGGGGGGGGCTCAGGAGCAGTACTTC
CASSQGGAQEQYF
>-|-|TRBJ2-2|TRBV7-9|12
TGTGCCAGCACCCTCGTGATCGGGGAGCTGTTTTTT
CASTLVIGELFF
>-|TRBD2|TRBJ2-5|TRBV6-5|15
TGTGCCAGCAGTTTCGGACTAGCGGGAGCGGAGACCCAGTACTTC
CASSFGLAGAETQYF
>-|-|TRBJ2-7|TRBV10-3|13
TGTGCCATCAATGAAGCGAGGACCTACGAGCAGTACTTC
CAINEARTYEQYF
>-|TRBD1|TRBJ2-6|TRBV10-3|18
TGTGCCATCGGGTCGGTGGACAGGGGGTTATCTGGGGCCAACGTCCTGACTTTC
CAIGSVDRGLSGANVLTF
>-|-|TRBJ2-2|TRBV10-3|12
TGTGCCATCCCCGGCGCTGCCGGGGAGCTGTTTTTT
CAIPGAAGELFF
>-|-|TRBJ1-1|TRBV9|15
TGTGCCAGCAGCCCCCTGACAGGAACCAACACTGAAGCTTTCTTT
CASSPLTGTNTEAFF
>-|TRBD2|TRBJ2-7|TRBV30|14
TGTGCCTGGACCCTAGGGACTAGCGGCCACGAGCAGTACTTC
CAWTLGTSGHEQYF
>-|-|TRBJ2-5|TRBV6-5|14
TGTGCCAGCAGCTTATCTGGGCGGCAAGAGACCCAGTACTTC
CASSLSGRQETQYF
>-|-|TRBJ1-2|TRBV11-2|14
TGTGCCAGCAGTTTCGACAGAGCTAACTATGGCTACACCTTC
CASSFDRANYGYTF
>-|-|TRBJ2-1|TRBV9|13
TGTGCCAGCAGCCCCCAGGACTACAATGAGCAGTTCTTC
CASSPQDYNEQFF
>-|-|TRBJ2-2|TRBV13|16
TGTGCCAGCAGCTCCCTGGGGGACGCGAACACCGGGGAGCTGTTTTTT
CASSSLGDANTGELFF
>once|-|TRBJ2-5|TRBV20-1|16
TGCAGTGCTAGAGATAACAGCGGGGAAGGGGGCGAGACCCAGTACTTC
CSARDNSGEGGETQYF
>-|-|TRBJ2-1|TRBV3-1|14
TGTGCCAGCAGCCAAGTACTAGACTACAATGAGCAGTTCTTC
CASSQVLDYNEQFF
>-|TRBD2|TRBJ2-1|TRBV18|8
TGTGCCAGGACTAGCGGGGGATTC
CARTSGGF
>once|-|TRBJ2-7|TRBV7-9|17
TGTGCCAGCAGCTGGTTGGCTAGGACTAATGAGGCCTACGAGCAGTACTTC
CASSWLARTNEAYEQYF
>-|TRBD1|TRBJ1-1|TRBV5-6|13
TGTGCCAGCAGCTTTGGACAGGGGGCGGAAGCTTTCTTT
CASSFGQGAEAFF